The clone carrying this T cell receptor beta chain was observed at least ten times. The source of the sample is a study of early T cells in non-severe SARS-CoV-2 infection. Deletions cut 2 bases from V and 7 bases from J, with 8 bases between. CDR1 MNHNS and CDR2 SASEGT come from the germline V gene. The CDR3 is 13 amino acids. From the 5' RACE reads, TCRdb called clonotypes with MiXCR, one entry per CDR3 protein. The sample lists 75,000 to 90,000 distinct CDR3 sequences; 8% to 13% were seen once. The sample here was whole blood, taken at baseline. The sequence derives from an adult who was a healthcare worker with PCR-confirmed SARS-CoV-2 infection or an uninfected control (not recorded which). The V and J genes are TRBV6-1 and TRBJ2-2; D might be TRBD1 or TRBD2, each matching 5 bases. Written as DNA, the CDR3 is TGTGCCAGCAGTGAAATTGGGGGCGGGGAGCTGTTTTTT. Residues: CASSEIGGGELFF.